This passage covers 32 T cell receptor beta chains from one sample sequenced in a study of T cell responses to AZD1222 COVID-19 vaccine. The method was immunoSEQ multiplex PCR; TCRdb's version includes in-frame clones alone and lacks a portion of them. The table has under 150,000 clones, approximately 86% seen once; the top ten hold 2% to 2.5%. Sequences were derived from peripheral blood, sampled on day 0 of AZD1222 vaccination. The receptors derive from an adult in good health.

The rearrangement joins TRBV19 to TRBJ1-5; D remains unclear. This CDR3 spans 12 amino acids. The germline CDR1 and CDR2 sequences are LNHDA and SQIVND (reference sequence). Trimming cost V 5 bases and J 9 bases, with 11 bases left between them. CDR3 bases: TGTGCCAGTAGTCCTGCCGTCGGGCCCCAGCATTTT. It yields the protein CASSPAVGPQHF.

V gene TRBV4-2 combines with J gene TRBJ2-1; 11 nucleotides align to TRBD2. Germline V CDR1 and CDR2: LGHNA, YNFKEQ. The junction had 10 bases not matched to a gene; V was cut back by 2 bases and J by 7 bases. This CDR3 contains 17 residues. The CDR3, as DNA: TGTGCCAGCAGCCAATCTGGTCTAGCGGGAGGAGGTAATGAGCAGTTCTTC. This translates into CASSQSGLAGGGNEQFF.

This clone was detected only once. DNA of the CDR3: TGTGCCAGCAGCTCGAGACTAACGGGACAGGGGGTTGGCTACACCTTC. Encoded protein: CASSSRLTGQGVGYTF. This rearrangement joins TRBV11-2 to TRBJ1-2; TRBD1 matches 11 bases. Germline-derived CDR1 and CDR2 are SGHAT and FQNNGV. The CDR3 runs 16 residues. The trim removed 4 bases at V and 7 bases at J, leaving 11 bases unmatched.

For the CDR3, the DNA is TGCGCCAGCAGCCTATTCGGACAGGGCTCTGCCTATGGCTACACCTTC. Translation gives CASSLFGQGSAYGYTF. The rearrangement uses TRBV4-1 and TRBJ1-2; TRBD1 matches at 8 bases. CDR1 is MGHRA and CDR2 is YSYEKL in the germline V gene. Trimming took 4 bases from V and 4 from J; bases not matched to a gene: 11. The CDR3 covers 16 residues.

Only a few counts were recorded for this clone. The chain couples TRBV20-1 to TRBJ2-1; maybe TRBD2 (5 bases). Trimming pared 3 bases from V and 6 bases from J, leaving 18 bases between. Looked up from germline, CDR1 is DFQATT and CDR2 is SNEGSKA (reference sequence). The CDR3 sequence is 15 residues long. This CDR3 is CSASVPGFERNEQFF. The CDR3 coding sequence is TGCAGTGCTAGTGTCCCGGGGTTCGAGCGCAATGAGCAGTTCTTC.

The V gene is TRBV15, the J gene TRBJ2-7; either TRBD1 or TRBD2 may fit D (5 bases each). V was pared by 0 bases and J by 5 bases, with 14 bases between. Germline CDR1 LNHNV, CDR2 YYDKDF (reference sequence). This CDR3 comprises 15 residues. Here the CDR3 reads CATSRDLGVNHEQYF. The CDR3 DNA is TGTGCCACCAGCAGAGATTTGGGGGTTAACCACGAGCAGTACTTC. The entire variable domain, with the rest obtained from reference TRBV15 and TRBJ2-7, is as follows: DAMVIQNPRYQVTQFGKPVTLSCSQTLNHNVMYWYQQKSSQAPKLLFHYYDKDFNNEADTPDNFQSRRPNTSFCFLDIRSPGLGDTAMYLCATSRDLGVNHEQYFGPGTRLTVT.

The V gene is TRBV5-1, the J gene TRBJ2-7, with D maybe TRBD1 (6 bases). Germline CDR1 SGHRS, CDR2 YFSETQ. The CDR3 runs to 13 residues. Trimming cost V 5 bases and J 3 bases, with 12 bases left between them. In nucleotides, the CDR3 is TGCGCCAGCAGTTCAGGGGTGGGCTACGAGCAGTACTTC. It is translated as CASSSGVGYEQYF. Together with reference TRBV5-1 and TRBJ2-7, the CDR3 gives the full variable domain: KAGVTQTPRYLIKTRGQQVTLSCSPISGHRSVSWYQQTPGQGLQFLFEYFSETQRNKGNFPGRFSGRQFSNSRSEMNVSTLELGDSALYLCASSSGVGYEQYFGPGTRLTVT.

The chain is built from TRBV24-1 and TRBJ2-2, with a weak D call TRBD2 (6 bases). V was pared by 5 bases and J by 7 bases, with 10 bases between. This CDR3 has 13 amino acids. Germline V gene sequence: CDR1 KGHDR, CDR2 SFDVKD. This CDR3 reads CATSAPEGGELFF. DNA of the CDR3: TGTGCCACCAGTGCCCCGGAGGGCGGGGAGCTGTTTTTT.

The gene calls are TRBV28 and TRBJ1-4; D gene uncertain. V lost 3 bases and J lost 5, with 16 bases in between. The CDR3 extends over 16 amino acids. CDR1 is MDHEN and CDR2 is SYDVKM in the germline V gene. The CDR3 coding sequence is TGTGCCAGCAGTTTCGATCCATCAGGCTGGAATGAAAAACTGTTTTTT. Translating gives CASSFDPSGWNEKLFF.

The CDR3 DNA follows: TGCGCCAGCAGCTTGGAAGGACAGGGGGCCAGCTACAATGAGCAGTTCTTC. It yields the protein CASSLEGQGASYNEQFF. The rearrangement uses TRBV5-1 and TRBJ2-1; 11 bases agree with TRBD1. After removal of 0 bases from V and 3 bases from J, the junction contained 5 bases not matched to a gene. Germline CDR1 reads SGHRS; CDR2 reads YFSETQ. The CDR3 length is 17 residues. The full variable domain, with the rest looked up from reference TRBV5-1 and TRBJ2-1, is KAGVTQTPRYLIKTRGQQVTLSCSPISGHRSVSWYQQTPGQGLQFLFEYFSETQRNKGNFPGRFSGRQFSNSRSEMNVSTLELGDSALYLCASSLEGQGASYNEQFFGPGTRLTVL.

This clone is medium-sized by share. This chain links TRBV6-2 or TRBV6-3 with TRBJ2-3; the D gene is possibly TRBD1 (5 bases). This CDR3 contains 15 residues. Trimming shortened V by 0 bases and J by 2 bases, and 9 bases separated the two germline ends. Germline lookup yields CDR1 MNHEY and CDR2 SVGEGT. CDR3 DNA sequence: TGTGCCAGCAGTTACTCACGGACATACACAGATACGCAGTATTTT. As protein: CASSYSRTYTDTQYF.

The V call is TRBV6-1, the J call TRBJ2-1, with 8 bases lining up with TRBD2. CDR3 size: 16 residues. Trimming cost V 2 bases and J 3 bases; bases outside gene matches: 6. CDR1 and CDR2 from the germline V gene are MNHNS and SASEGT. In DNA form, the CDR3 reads TGTGCCAGCAGTGAACCTGGCGGGAGGATCTACAATGAGCAGTTCTTC. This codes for CASSEPGGRIYNEQFF.

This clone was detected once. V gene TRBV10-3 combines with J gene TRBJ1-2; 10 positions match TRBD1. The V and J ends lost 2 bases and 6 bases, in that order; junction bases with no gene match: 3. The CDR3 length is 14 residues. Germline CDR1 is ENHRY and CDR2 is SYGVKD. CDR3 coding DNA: TGTGCCATCAGTGAGGCGACAGGGGGCAATGGCTACACCTTC. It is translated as CAISEATGGNGYTF.

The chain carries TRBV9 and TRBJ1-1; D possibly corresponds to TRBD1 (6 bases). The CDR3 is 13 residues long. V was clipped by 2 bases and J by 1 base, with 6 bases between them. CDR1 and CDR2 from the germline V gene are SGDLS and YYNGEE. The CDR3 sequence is CASSVDRNTEAFF. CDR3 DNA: TGTGCCAGCAGCGTGGACAGGAACACTGAAGCTTTCTTT.

The CDR3 sequence: CASSFRPSFAYNEQFF. CDR3 DNA: TGTGCCAGCAGTTTCCGCCCGAGTTTCGCCTACAATGAGCAGTTCTTC. The chain is built from TRBV27 and TRBJ2-1; D gene ambiguous. V shed 3 bases and J shed 2 bases, with 14 bases lying between them. CDR1 and CDR2 from the germline V gene are MNHEY and SMNVEV (reference sequence). This CDR3 has 16 residues.

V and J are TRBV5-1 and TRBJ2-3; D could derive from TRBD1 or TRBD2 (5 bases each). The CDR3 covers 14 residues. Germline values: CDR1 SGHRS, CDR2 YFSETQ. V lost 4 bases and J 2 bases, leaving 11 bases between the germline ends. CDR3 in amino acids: CASSPSGATDTQYF. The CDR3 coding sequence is TGCGCCAGCAGCCCCTCCGGGGCCACAGATACGCAGTATTTT.

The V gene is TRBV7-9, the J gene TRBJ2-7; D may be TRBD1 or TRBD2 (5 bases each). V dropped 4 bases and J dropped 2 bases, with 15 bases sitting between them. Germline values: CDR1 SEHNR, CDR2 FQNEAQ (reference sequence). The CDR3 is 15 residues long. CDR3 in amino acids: CASSSPGTATYEQYF. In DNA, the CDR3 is TGTGCCAGCAGCTCCCCCGGGACCGCTACCTACGAGCAGTACTTC.

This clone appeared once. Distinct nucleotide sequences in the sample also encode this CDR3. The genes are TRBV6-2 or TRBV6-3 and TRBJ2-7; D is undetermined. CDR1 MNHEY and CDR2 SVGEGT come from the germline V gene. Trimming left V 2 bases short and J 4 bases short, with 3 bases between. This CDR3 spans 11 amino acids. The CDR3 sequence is CASSYEYEQYF. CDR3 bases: TGTGCCAGCAGTTACGAGTACGAGCAGTACTTC.

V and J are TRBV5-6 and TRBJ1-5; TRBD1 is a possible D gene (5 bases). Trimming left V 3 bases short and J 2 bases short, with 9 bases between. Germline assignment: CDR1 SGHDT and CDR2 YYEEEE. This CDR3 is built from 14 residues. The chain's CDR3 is CASSWGTGNQPQHF. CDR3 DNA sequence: TGTGCCAGCAGCTGGGGGACGGGCAATCAGCCCCAGCATTTT.

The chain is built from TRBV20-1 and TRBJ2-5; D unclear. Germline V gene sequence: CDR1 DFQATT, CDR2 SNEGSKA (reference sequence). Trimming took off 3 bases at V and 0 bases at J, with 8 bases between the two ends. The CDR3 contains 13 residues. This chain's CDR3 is CSASLGYQETQYF. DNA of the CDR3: TGCAGTGCTAGTTTAGGGTACCAAGAGACCCAGTACTTC.

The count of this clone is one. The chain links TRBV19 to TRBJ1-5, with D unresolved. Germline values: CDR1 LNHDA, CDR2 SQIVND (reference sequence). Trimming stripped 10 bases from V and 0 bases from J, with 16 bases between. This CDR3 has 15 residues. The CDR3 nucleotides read TGTGCCACTACGGGAGGGAGTAATAGCAATCAGCCCCAGCATTTT. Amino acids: CATTGGSNSNQPQHF.

The CDR3 region has the DNA TGTGCCAGCAGCACCACACCAAATCGGGGTCCCACAGATACGCAGTATTTT. Residues: CASSTTPNRGPTDTQYF. This chain links TRBV3-1 (or the pseudogene TRBV3-2) with TRBJ2-3; D is possibly TRBD2 (5 bases). This CDR3 has 17 amino acids. The V and J ends lost 5 bases and 2 bases respectively, with 20 bases between them. The V gene's germline CDR1 is LGHDT and CDR2 YNNKEL (reference sequence).

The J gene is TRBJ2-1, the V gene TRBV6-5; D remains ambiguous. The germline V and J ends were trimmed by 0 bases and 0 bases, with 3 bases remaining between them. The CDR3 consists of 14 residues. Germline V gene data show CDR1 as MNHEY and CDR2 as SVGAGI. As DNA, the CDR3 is TGTGCCAGCAGTTACTCGAGCTCCTACAATGAGCAGTTCTTC. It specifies CASSYSSSYNEQFF.

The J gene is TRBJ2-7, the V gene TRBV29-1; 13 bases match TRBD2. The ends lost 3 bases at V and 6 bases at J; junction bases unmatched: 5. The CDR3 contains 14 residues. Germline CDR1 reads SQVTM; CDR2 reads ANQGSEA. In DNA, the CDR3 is TGCAGCGTTGACGGACTAGCGGGAGTGTCCGAGCAGTACTTC. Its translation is CSVDGLAGVSEQYF.

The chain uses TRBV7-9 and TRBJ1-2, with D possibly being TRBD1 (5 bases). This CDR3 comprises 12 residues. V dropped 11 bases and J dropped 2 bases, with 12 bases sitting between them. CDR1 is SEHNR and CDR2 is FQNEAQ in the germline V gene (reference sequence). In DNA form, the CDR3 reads TGTGCCGTCCCACAGGAAAACTATGGCTACACCTTC. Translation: CAVPQENYGYTF.

This CDR3 is CASSLLRPHTDTQYF. CDR3 sequence (DNA): TGTGCCAGCAGCTTGTTGCGGCCCCACACAGATACGCAGTATTTT. The rearrangement joins TRBV11-2 to TRBJ2-3; D is undetermined. Germline lookup yields CDR1 SGHAT and CDR2 FQNNGV. The CDR3 is made up of 15 amino acids. Trimming left V 3 bases short and J 2 bases short, with 12 bases between. Together with reference TRBV11-2 and TRBJ2-3, the CDR3 gives the full variable domain: EAGVAQSPRYKIIEKRQSVAFWCNPISGHATLYWYQQILGQGPKLLIQFQNNGVVDDSQLPKDRFSAERLKGVDSTLKIQPAKLEDSAVYLCASSLLRPHTDTQYFGPGTRLTVL.

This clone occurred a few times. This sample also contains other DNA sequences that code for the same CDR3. The CDR3 DNA sequence: TGTGCCAGCTCCCCTACAGGCGCCAACACTGAAGCTTTCTTT. Residues: CASSPTGANTEAFF. V usage is TRBV18 and J usage is TRBJ1-1; tentative D call: TRBD1 (5 bases). The CDR3 runs to 14 residues. The germline V and J ends were trimmed by 6 bases and 2 bases, with 13 bases remaining between them. Germline V gives CDR1 KGHSH, CDR2 LQKENI.

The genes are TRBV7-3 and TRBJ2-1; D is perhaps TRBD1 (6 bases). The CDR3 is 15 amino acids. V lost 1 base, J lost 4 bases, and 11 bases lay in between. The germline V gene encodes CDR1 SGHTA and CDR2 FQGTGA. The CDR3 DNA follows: TGTGCCAGCAGCTTAAGGGCCGACAGGTACAATGAGCAGTTCTTC. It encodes CASSLRADRYNEQFF.

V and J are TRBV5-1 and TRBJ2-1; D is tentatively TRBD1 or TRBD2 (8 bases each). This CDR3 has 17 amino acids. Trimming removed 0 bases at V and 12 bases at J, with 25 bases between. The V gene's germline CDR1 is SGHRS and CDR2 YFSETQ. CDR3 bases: TGCGCCAGCAGCTTGGAAGGTTTACAGGGGGGAACTAGCGGGCAGTTCTTC. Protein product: CASSLEGLQGGTSGQFF.

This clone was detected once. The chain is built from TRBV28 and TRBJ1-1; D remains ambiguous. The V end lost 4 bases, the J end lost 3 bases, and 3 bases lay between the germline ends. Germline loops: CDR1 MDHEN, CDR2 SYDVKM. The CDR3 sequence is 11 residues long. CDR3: CASSSYTEAFF. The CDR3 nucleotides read TGTGCCAGCAGTTCCTACACTGAAGCTTTCTTT.

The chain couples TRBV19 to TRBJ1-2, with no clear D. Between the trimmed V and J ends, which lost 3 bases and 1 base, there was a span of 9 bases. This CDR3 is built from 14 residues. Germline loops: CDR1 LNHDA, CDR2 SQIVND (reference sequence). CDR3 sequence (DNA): TGTGCCAGTAGTATGCATGGGGATAACTATGGCTACACCTTC. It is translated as CASSMHGDNYGYTF.

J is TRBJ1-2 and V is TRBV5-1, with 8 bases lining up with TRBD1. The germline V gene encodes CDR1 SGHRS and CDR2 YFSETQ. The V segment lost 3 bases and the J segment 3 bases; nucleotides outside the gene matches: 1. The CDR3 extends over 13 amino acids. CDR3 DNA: TGCGCCAGCAGCTCAGGGGGCGACTATGGCTACACCTTC. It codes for CASSSGGDYGYTF.